The TCR beta chain described here comes from a study of CD8 T cells in ankylosing spondylitis. Each CDR3 protein gets one entry after TCRdb re-called the 5' RACE reads with MiXCR. This sample has some 250,000 distinct CDR3 sequences, with about 24% found just once. Looked up from germline, CDR1 is LNHNV and CDR2 is YYDKDF (reference sequence). The CDR3 runs to 13 residues. The germline V and J ends were trimmed by 0 bases and 4 bases, with 6 bases remaining between them. As for this clonotype: Antigen unknown.

Overall study findings and caveats: One TCR beta motif, made up of about 8 highly homologous variants, appeared characteristic of ankylosing spondylitis blood. Reports say disease-linked clones showed up significantly more in matched ankylosing spondylitis synovial fluid.

The chain links TRBV15 to TRBJ1-2, with D possibly TRBD1 on 5 matching bases. Material for sequencing was blood, either unsorted or a sorted T cell fraction (not recorded which). The receptor was isolated from a male donor with ankylosing spondylitis or in good health (not recorded which). Here the CDR3 DNA reads TGTGCCACCAGCAGAGATGACAGCTATGGCTACACCTTC. It is translated as CATSRDDSYGYTF.